The sequence of this T cell receptor beta chain was determined in a study of T-cell reconstitution after alpha-beta-depleted transplantation in children. The TCRbeta library was prepared with unique molecular identifiers. TCRdb reprocessed the PCR reads with MiXCR, giving one entry per CDR3 protein. The sample holds fewer than 700,000 distinct CDR3 sequences, 23% seen once. Study-level findings and limits: After transplant, high TCRbeta diversity at day 60 in some patients arose from surviving recipient T cells and thymic progenitors. It was reported that alpha-beta T cells came from several hundred expanded graft clones (about two months after transplant). T-cell numbers and diversity one year post-transplant derived largely from freshly generated T cells.

On this clonotype itself: Its antigen remains unknown.

V dropped 4 bases and J dropped 6; count of bases not matched to a gene: 11. This CDR3 is 18 amino acids long. The germline V gene has CDR1 MGHDK and CDR2 SYGVNS. The material was PBMCs, mostly from graft donor cells, obtained 360 days after TCRalphabeta/CD19-depleted stem cell transplant. The chain employs TRBV25-1 and TRBJ2-1; TRBD2 aligns across 14 bases. This clonotype was sampled from a boy under two years old who had a stem cell transplant for acute myeloid leukemia, so the T cells may come from the graft donor. In DNA, the CDR3 is TGTGCCAGCAGTGGCAGGACTAGCGGGGGGCCCGCGGGCAATGAGCAGTTCTTC. Amino acid sequence: CASSGRTSGGPAGNEQFF.